These T cell receptor beta chains were read from a single sample in a study of graft-versus-host responses after intestinal transplantation. Produced via immunoSEQ multiplex PCR; TCRdb's table is partial and in-frame only. The table shows roughly 9,900 clones, with roughly 93% occurring only once. The source material was PBMCs, sampled 8 days after intestinal transplant. The receptors derive from a human patient who received an intestinal transplant, so some T cells may come from the graft donor. Both conserved end residues are part of each CDR3. The order of the fields is J gene, clone size, V gene, CDR3 length, D gene, CDR3 protein, CDR3 DNA. A D gene is named only where the DNA matches it firmly. Rows give clone size only sometimes, using once, few, many, or a class for an expanded clone.

j_call: TRBJ2-7
clone_size: -
v_call: TRBV15
cdr3_length: 15
d_call: TRBD1
cdr3_aa: CATSREGDSTYEQYF
cdr3_nt: TGTGCCACCAGCAGAGAAGGGGACAGTACCTACGAGCAGTACTTC

j_call: TRBJ2-1
clone_size: -
v_call: TRBV7-9
cdr3_length: 13
d_call: TRBD2
cdr3_aa: CASSSIAGDVQFF
cdr3_nt: TGTGCCAGCAGCTCCATAGCGGGAGATGTACAGTTCTTC

j_call: TRBJ2-7
clone_size: -
v_call: TRBV11-2
cdr3_length: 13
d_call: -
cdr3_aa: CASSLQGSYEQYF
cdr3_nt: TGTGCCAGCAGCTTACAGGGTTCCTACGAGCAGTACTTC

j_call: TRBJ2-2
clone_size: once
v_call: TRBV7-9
cdr3_length: 14
d_call: -
cdr3_aa: CASSTAPNTGELFF
cdr3_nt: TGTGCCAGCAGCACCGCTCCCAACACCGGGGAGCTGTTTTTT

j_call: TRBJ2-7
clone_size: -
v_call: TRBV5-1
cdr3_length: 15
d_call: -
cdr3_aa: CASSPGGTATYEQYF
cdr3_nt: TGCGCCAGCAGCCCAGGCGGGACAGCAACCTACGAGCAGTACTTC

j_call: TRBJ2-4
clone_size: -
v_call: TRBV6-6
cdr3_length: 14
d_call: -
cdr3_aa: CATTQDLAKNIQYF
cdr3_nt: TGTGCCACGACCCAGGACCTAGCCAAAAACATTCAGTACTTC

j_call: TRBJ2-1
clone_size: -
v_call: TRBV27
cdr3_length: 15
d_call: TRBD1
cdr3_aa: CASSLNRGPLTEQFF
cdr3_nt: TGTGCCAGCAGCCTTAACAGGGGACCTTTGACTGAGCAGTTCTTC

j_call: TRBJ2-3
clone_size: -
v_call: TRBV11-3
cdr3_length: 14
d_call: -
cdr3_aa: CASSSGGASDTQYF
cdr3_nt: TGTGCCAGCAGTTCGGGGGGCGCTTCGGATACGCAGTATTTT

j_call: TRBJ2-7
clone_size: -
v_call: TRBV7-9
cdr3_length: 14
d_call: TRBD2
cdr3_aa: CASSLAGKIYEQYF
cdr3_nt: TGTGCCAGCAGTCTAGCGGGGAAGATCTACGAGCAGTACTTC

j_call: TRBJ2-2
clone_size: -
v_call: TRBV11-2
cdr3_length: 14
d_call: -
cdr3_aa: CASSSGSNTGELFF
cdr3_nt: TGTGCCAGCAGCTCCGGGTCTAACACCGGGGAGCTGTTTTTT

j_call: TRBJ2-3
clone_size: -
v_call: TRBV7-2
cdr3_length: 14
d_call: -
cdr3_aa: CASSSGVGTDTQYF
cdr3_nt: TGTGCCAGCAGCTCGGGGGTCGGCACAGATACGCAGTATTTT

j_call: TRBJ1-5
clone_size: -
v_call: TRBV4-1
cdr3_length: 16
d_call: TRBD1
cdr3_aa: CASSHRDRAFNQPQHF
cdr3_nt: TGCGCCAGCAGCCACAGGGACAGGGCGTTCAATCAGCCCCAGCATTTT